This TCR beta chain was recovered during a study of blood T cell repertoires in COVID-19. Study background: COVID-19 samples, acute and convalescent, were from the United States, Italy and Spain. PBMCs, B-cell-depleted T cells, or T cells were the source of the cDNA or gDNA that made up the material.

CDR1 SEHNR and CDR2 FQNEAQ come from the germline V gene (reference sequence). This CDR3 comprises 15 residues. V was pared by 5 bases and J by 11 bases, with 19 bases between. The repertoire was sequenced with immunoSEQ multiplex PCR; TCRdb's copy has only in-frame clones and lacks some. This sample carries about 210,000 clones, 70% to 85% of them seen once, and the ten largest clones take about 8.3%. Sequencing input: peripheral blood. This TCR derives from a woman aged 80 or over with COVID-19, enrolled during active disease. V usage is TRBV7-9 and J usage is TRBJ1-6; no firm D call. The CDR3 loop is CASSASGVGGTPLHF. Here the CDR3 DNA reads TGTGCCAGCAGCGCCTCTGGGGTCGGAGGGACACCCCTCCACTTT.